Following are 27 T cell receptor beta chains from one sample sequenced in a study of post-analysis software for immune sequencing data. Study-wide results and caveats: Elevated frequency relative to controls characterized a handful of TRBV segments in patients, TRBV5-6, TRBV5-1 and TRBV20-1 among them.

No antigens are known for them. TCR beta libraries were prepared from cDNA with unique molecular identifiers. One entry per CDR3 protein results from TCRdb running MiXCR on the PCR reads. The sample includes 350,000 to 450,000 distinct CDR3 sequences, roughly 36% seen only once; the top ten take under 15%. The specimen was blood. The receptor source for this set is a girl aged 5 to 17 with multiple sclerosis.

This clonotype has a handful of counts. V gene TRBV10-3 combines with J gene TRBJ1-5; tentative D call: TRBD1 (6 bases). This CDR3 is built from 16 residues. Germline loops: CDR1 ENHRY, CDR2 SYGVKD. Trimming removed 2 bases from V and 7 bases from J, with 18 bases in between. The CDR3 DNA sequence: TGTGCCATCAGTGAGCAAGGGGCCAGGGGTACGCAGCCCCAGCATTTT. Translated, it gives CAISEQGARGTQPQHF.

The chain is built from TRBV7-9 and TRBJ2-3; no firm D call. The ends were cut back, 5 bases at V and 10 bases at J, with 10 bases in the middle. The CDR3 has 11 amino acids. Germline CDR1 SEHNR, CDR2 FQNEAQ (reference sequence). The CDR3 DNA sequence: TGTGCCAGCAGCCTGATCGATGCGCAGTATTTT. It specifies CASSLIDAQYF.

V is TRBV7-9 and J is TRBJ2-5; D is possibly TRBD2 (6 bases). Germline CDR1 is SEHNR and CDR2 is FQNEAQ (reference sequence). Between the trimmed V and J ends, which lost 1 base and 13 bases, there was a span of 10 bases. The CDR3 is 11 residues long. CDR3 residues: CASSLETSTYF. DNA of the CDR3: TGTGCCAGCAGCTTAGAGACTAGTACGTACTTC. Together with reference TRBV7-9 and TRBJ2-5, the CDR3 gives the full variable domain: DTGVSQNPRHKITKRGQNVTFRCDPISEHNRLYWYRQTLGQGPEFLTYFQNEAQLEKSRLLSDRFSAERPKGSFSTLEIQRTEQGDSAMYLCASSLETSTYFGPGTRLLVL.

This clonotype was seen a few times. This chain joins TRBV6-5 and TRBJ1-4, with 7 bases fitting TRBD1. The CDR3 is made up of 13 amino acids. The germline gives CDR1 MNHEY, CDR2 SVGAGI. After removal of 6 bases from V and 8 bases from J, the junction contained 6 bases not matched to a gene. This CDR3 reads CASREDRREKLFF. The CDR3 DNA sequence: TGTGCCAGCAGGGAGGACAGGAGGGAAAAACTGTTTTTT.

This clonotype has just a few counts. The V gene is TRBV9, the J gene TRBJ2-5, with TRBD2 matching 10 bases. The CDR3 has 13 amino acids. V trimming: 2 bases; J trimming: 5 bases; junction bases outside the gene matches: 0. Germline CDR1 reads SGDLS; CDR2 reads YYNGEE. CDR3: CASSVGLAETQYF. The CDR3, as DNA: TGTGCCAGCAGCGTGGGACTAGCGGAGACCCAGTACTTC.

This clonotype came up a few times. The chain employs TRBV20-1 and TRBJ1-2, with TRBD1 as a possible D gene (6 bases). The CDR3 is 15 residues long. Germline V CDR1 and CDR2: DFQATT, SNEGSKA (reference sequence). V gave up 6 bases and J gave up 2 bases, with 19 bases separating them. In DNA form, the CDR3 reads TGCAGTGCCCGCCCCAGGGGCAACATCAACTATGGCTACACCTTC. Amino acids: CSARPRGNINYGYTF.

J is TRBJ2-1 and V is TRBV25-1; TRBD2 matches at 12 bases. The CDR3 extends over 14 amino acids. V shed 5 bases and J 9 bases; nucleotides not matched to a gene: 5. The germline gives CDR1 MGHDK, CDR2 SYGVNS. In nucleotides, the CDR3 is TGTGCCAGCAGTCGACTAGCGGGGGACAGTGAGCAGTTCTTC. This sequence encodes CASSRLAGDSEQFF.

The rearrangement joins TRBV4-1 to TRBJ1-6, with D maybe TRBD1 (5 bases). The CDR3 is 16 amino acids. With 1 base removed from V and 8 bases from J, the gap between germline ends came to 15 bases. The germline V gene encodes CDR1 MGHRA and CDR2 YSYEKL. Here the CDR3 reads CASSQGPGRAYSPLHF. CDR3 sequence (DNA): TGCGCCAGCAGCCAAGGGCCGGGACGAGCGTATTCACCCCTCCACTTT.

This clonotype was recorded many times. The rearrangement uses TRBV18 and TRBJ2-3; unclear D gene. The CDR3 runs 15 residues. The ends were cut back, 6 bases at V and 4 bases at J, with 17 bases in the middle. Germline V gene sequence: CDR1 KGHSH, CDR2 LQKENI. CDR3 coding DNA: TGTGCCAGCTCTCACGGAAGGAATGGTGCAGATACGCAGTATTTT. Translation gives CASSHGRNGADTQYF.

CDR3 in amino acids: CSVEDIGDTEAFF. CDR3 bases: TGCAGCGTTGAAGATATCGGGGACACTGAAGCTTTCTTT. This rearrangement joins TRBV29-1 to TRBJ1-1, with D unclear. V gave up 0 bases and J gave up 3 bases, with 8 bases separating them. CDR1 is SQVTM and CDR2 is ANQGSEA in the germline V gene. The CDR3 sequence is 13 residues long.

This clonotype was picked up many times. This chain links TRBV27 with TRBJ2-1, with a tentative D call TRBD2 (7 bases). The germline V and J ends were trimmed by 7 bases and 3 bases, with 13 bases remaining between them. Germline CDR1 is MNHEY and CDR2 is SMNVEV (reference sequence). This CDR3 is 14 amino acids long. Here the CDR3 DNA reads TGTGCCAGCACCCGGGGGGCTTACTACAATGAGCAGTTCTTC. Its translation: CASTRGAYYNEQFF.

Only a few counts were recorded for this clonotype. The chain combines TRBV3-1 with TRBJ2-7; D possibly corresponds to TRBD1 (6 bases). The CDR3 length is 14 residues. The germline V gene encodes CDR1 LGHDT and CDR2 YNNKEL (reference sequence). V was clipped by 5 bases and J by 5 bases, with 16 bases between them. CDR3 loop: CASSSHGTSDEQYF. CDR3 bases: TGTGCCAGCAGCTCTCACGGGACATCAGACGAGCAGTACTTC.

This clonotype showed up just a few times. V and J are TRBV27 and TRBJ2-1; 9 nucleotides align to TRBD1. The CDR3 sequence is 17 residues long. Germline CDR1 is MNHEY and CDR2 is SMNVEV (reference sequence). J lost 2 bases, V lost 5 bases, and 10 bases had no gene match. CDR3 in DNA: TGTGCCAGCAGTCAAACAGGGGGCAGGGGGACCTACAATGAGCAGTTCTTC. This translates into CASSQTGGRGTYNEQFF.

The V gene is TRBV20-1, the J gene TRBJ1-6, with a possible D match to TRBD1 (6 bases). Germline values: CDR1 DFQATT, CDR2 SNEGSKA (reference sequence). The CDR3 length is 10 residues. As DNA, the CDR3 is TGCAGACAGGGAAGTTCACCCCTCCACTTT. This codes for CRQGSSPLHF.

This clonotype was seen just once. The CDR3 sequence is CATSDFYSSGGINEQFF. In DNA, the CDR3 is TGTGCCACCAGTGATTTTTACTCTAGCGGGGGTATAAATGAGCAGTTCTTC. The V call is TRBV24-1, the J call TRBJ2-1; 10 bases match TRBD2. With V trimmed by 1 base and J by 7 bases, 9 bases remained unmatched. The germline CDR1 and CDR2 sequences are KGHDR and SFDVKD. CDR3 size: 17 residues.

The chain carries TRBV6-2 or TRBV6-3 and TRBJ1-6; no definite D call. Germline-derived CDR1 and CDR2 are MNHEY and SVGEGT. The CDR3 has 13 amino acids. The V and J ends lost 2 bases and 10 bases respectively, with 9 bases between them. The CDR3 sequence: CASSYGVVSPLHF. CDR3 DNA sequence: TGTGCCAGCAGTTACGGGGTGGTGTCACCCCTCCACTTT.

This clonotype occurred a few times. The rearrangement joins TRBV29-1 to TRBJ2-3, with D uncertain. CDR3 length: 12 residues. The V end was cut by 3 bases, the J end by 2 bases, with 6 bases between. Per the germline V gene, CDR1 is SQVTM and CDR2 is ANQGSEA. This CDR3 is CSVEALTDTQYF. The CDR3, as DNA: TGCAGCGTTGAGGCCCTCACAGATACGCAGTATTTT.

Only a few counts were recorded for this clonotype. The chain combines TRBV20-1 with TRBJ2-7, with D perhaps TRBD1 (5 bases). V lost 0 bases and J lost 3, with 9 bases in between. Germline values: CDR1 DFQATT, CDR2 SNEGSKA (reference sequence). The CDR3 is 13 residues long. CDR3 DNA: TGCAGTGCTAGAGATTCTGACAGCTACGAGCAGTACTTC. Encoded protein: CSARDSDSYEQYF.

This clonotype occurred many times. The genes are TRBV7-2 and TRBJ2-1; 8 bases are a match to TRBD2. The V segment lost 4 bases and the J segment 4 bases; nucleotides outside the gene matches: 9. The CDR3 contains 16 residues. From germline, CDR1 is SGHTA and CDR2 FQGNSA. In nucleotides, the CDR3 is TGTGCCAGCAGCTCCGGAGGTAGCGGGGTTTACAATGAGCAGTTCTTC. Amino acid sequence: CASSSGGSGVYNEQFF.

A few counts support this clonotype. This sequence joins TRBV7-2 and TRBJ2-4; weak D call: TRBD1 (5 bases). Gene TRBJ2-5 matches the end of the DNA better, so the J call may be wrong. This CDR3 has 15 amino acids. Germline V gene sequence: CDR1 SGHTA, CDR2 FQGNSA. The CDR3 spells CASSLEGYSRETQYF. In DNA form, the CDR3 reads TGTGCCAGCAGCTTAGAGGGGTACTCGAGAGAGACCCAGTACTTC.

This clonotype was recorded only once. The V gene is TRBV27, the J gene TRBJ2-1, with 7 bases identical to TRBD1. J lost 0 bases, V lost 3 bases, and 5 bases had no gene match. The CDR3 is 16 amino acids. Per germline, CDR1 MNHEY and CDR2 SMNVEV (reference sequence). CDR3 DNA: TGTGCCAGCAGTTTCCGGGGACAGAGCTCCTACAATGAGCAGTTCTTC. Its translation: CASSFRGQSSYNEQFF.

This clonotype was counted between two and nine times. J is TRBJ2-1 and V is TRBV18; D tentatively fits TRBD1 or TRBD2 (6 bases each). V was cut by 3 bases and J by 0 bases, with 21 bases left in between. The germline gives CDR1 KGHSH, CDR2 LQKENI. The CDR3 covers 19 residues. CDR3 sequence reads: CASSPKGLPGASSYNEQFF. CDR3 nucleotides: TGTGCCAGCTCACCCAAGGGACTTCCGGGGGCGAGCTCCTACAATGAGCAGTTCTTC.

In regard to this clonotype: Possible read error: a much larger clone is one base away. This chain links TRBV5-1 with TRBJ2-3; 9 bases line up with TRBD1. Germline V CDR1 and CDR2: SGHRS, YFSETQ. The V segment lost 4 bases and the J segment 3 bases; nucleotides outside the gene matches: 6. The CDR3 is made up of 15 amino acids. This CDR3 reads CASSPRTGETDTQYF. In DNA form, the CDR3 reads TGCGCCAGCAGCCCTCGGACAGGGGAAACAGATACGCAGTATTTT.

The gene calls are TRBV6-5 and TRBJ2-3; D might be TRBD1 (5 bases). From germline, CDR1 is MNHEY and CDR2 SVGAGI. Trimming shortened V by 7 bases and J by 3 bases, and 11 bases separated the two germline ends. This CDR3 has 13 residues. Written as DNA, the CDR3 is TGTGCCAGCAAGGCAGGGTGGACAGATACGCAGTATTTT. It specifies CASKAGWTDTQYF.

V is TRBV28 and J is TRBJ2-3; D gene ambiguous. The germline V gene encodes CDR1 MDHEN and CDR2 SYDVKM. The V end lost 4 bases, the J end lost 6 bases, and 8 bases lay between the germline ends. This CDR3 is 12 amino acids long. CDR3 in DNA: TGTGCCAGCAGTTCTCTACTTGATACGCAGTATTTT. The encoded protein is CASSSLLDTQYF.

The genes are TRBV5-1 and TRBJ2-1, with D tentatively TRBD1 (5 bases). CDR1 SGHRS and CDR2 YFSETQ come from the germline V gene. V dropped 0 bases and J dropped 9 bases, with 13 bases sitting between them. The CDR3 spans 14 residues. CDR3 loop: CASSLDSPQGEQFF. In DNA, the CDR3 is TGCGCCAGCAGCTTGGATTCCCCCCAGGGTGAGCAGTTCTTC.

The table lists this clonotype with a count of one. V usage is TRBV5-1 and J usage is TRBJ2-3; 7 bases are shared with TRBD1. Germline V gene data show CDR1 as SGHRS and CDR2 as YFSETQ. The CDR3 runs 15 residues. V lost 3 bases and J lost 6; bases outside the gene matches: 10. Here the CDR3 DNA reads TGCGCCAGCAGCTCAACGCCTACAGGGGCTGATACGCAGTATTTT. As protein: CASSSTPTGADTQYF.